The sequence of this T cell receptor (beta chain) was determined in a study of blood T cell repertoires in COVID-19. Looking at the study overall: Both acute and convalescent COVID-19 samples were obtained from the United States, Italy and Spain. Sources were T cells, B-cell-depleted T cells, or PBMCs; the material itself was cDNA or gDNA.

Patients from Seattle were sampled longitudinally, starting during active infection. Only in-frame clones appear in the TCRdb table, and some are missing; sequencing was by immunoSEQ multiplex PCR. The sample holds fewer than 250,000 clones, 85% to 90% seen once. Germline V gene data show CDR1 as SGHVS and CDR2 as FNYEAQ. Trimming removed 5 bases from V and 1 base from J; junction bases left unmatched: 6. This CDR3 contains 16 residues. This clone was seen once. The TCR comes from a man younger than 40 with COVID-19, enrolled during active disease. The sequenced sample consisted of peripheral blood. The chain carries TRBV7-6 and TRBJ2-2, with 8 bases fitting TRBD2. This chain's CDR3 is CASSPNLAGNTGELFF. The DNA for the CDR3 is TGTGCCAGCAGCCCAAACCTAGCGGGGAACACCGGGGAGCTGTTTTTT.